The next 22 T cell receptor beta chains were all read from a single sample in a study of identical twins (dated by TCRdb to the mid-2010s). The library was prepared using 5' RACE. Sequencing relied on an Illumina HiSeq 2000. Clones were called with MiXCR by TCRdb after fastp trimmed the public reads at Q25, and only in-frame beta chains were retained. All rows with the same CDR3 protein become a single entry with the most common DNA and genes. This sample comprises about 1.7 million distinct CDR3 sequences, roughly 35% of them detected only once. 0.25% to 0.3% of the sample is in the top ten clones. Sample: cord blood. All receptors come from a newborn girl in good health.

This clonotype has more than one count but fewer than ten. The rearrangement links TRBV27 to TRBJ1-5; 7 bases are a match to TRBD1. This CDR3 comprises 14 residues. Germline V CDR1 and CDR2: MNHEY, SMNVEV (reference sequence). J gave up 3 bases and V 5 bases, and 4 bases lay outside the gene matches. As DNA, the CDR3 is TGTGCCAGCAGTGACAGGGCCACCAATCAGCCCCAGCATTTT. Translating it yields CASSDRATNQPQHF.

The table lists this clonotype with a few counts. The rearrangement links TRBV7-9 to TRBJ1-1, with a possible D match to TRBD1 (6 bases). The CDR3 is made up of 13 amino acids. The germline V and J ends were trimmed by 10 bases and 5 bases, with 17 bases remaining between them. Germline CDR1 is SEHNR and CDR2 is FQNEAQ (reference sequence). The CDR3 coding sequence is TGTGCCACTCGGGCGGGGGCGCGGACTGAAGCTTTCTTT. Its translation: CATRAGARTEAFF.

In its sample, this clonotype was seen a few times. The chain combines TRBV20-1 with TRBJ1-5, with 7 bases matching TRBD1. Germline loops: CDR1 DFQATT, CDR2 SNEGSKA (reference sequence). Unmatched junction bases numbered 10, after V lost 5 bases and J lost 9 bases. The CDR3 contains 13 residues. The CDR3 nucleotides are TGCAGTGCTGGGGACAGCATCTCCACGCCCCAGCATTTT. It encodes CSAGDSISTPQHF.

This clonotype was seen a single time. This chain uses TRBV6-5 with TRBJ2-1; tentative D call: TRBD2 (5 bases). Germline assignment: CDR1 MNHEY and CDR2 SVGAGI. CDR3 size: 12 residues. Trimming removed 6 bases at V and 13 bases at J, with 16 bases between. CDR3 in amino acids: CASSDSRRTQFF. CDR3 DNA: TGTGCCAGCAGCGACTCTCGGAGGACCCAGTTCTTC.

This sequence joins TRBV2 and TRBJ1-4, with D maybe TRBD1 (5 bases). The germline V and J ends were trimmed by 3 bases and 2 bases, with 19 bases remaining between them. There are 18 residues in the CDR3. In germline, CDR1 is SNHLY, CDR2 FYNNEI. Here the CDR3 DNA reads TGTGCCAGCAGTGAGGGGCTTCGAAGTTTGGGGACTAATGAAAAACTGTTTTTT. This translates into CASSEGLRSLGTNEKLFF. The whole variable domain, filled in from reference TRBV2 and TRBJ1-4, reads EPEVTQTPSHQVTQMGQEVILRCVPISNHLYFYWYRQILGQKVEFLVSFYNNEISEKSEIFDDQFSVERPDGSNFTLKIRSTKLEDSAMYFCASSEGLRSLGTNEKLFFGSGTQLSVL.

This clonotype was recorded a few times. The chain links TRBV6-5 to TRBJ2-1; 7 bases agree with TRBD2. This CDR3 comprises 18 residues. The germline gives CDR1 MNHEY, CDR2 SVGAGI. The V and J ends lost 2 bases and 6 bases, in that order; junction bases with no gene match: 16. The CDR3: CASSYVPPWGEGPNEQFF. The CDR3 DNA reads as TGTGCCAGCAGTTACGTGCCTCCCTGGGGGGAGGGCCCCAATGAGCAGTTCTTC.

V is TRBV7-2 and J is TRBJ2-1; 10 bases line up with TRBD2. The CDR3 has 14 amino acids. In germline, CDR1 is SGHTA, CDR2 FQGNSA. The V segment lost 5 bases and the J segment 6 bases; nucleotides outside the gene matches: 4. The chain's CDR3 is CASSTGLAINEQFF. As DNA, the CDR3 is TGTGCCAGCAGCACGGGACTAGCGATCAATGAGCAGTTCTTC. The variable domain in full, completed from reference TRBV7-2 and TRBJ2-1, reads GAGVSQSPSNKVTEKGKDVELRCDPISGHTALYWYRQSLGQGLEFLIYFQGNSAPDKSGLPSDRFSAERTGGSVSTLTIQRTQQEDSAVYLCASSTGLAINEQFFGPGTRLTVL.

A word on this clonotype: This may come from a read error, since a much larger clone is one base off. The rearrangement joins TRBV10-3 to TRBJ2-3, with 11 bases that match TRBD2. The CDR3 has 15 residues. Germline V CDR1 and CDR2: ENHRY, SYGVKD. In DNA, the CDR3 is TGTGCCATCAGCCTAGCGGGAGGTGGCACAGATATGCAGTATTTT. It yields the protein CAISLAGGGTDMQYF.

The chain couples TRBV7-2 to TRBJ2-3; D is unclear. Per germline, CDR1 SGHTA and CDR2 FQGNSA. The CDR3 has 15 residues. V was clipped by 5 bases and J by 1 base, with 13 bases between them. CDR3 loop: CASSPRGPGTDTQYF. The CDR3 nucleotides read TGTGCCAGCAGCCCTCGTGGTCCAGGCACAGATACGCAGTATTTT.

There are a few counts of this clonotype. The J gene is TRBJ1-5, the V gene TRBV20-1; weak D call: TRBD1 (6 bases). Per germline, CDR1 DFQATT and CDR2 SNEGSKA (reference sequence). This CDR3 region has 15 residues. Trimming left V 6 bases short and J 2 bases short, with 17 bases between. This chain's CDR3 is CSASGTWRGNQPQHF. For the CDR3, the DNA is TGCAGTGCCAGCGGGACATGGAGGGGCAATCAGCCCCAGCATTTT.

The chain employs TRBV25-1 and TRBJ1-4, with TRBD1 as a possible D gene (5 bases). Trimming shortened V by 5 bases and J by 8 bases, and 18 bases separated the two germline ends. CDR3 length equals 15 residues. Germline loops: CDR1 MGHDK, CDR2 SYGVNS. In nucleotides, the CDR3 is TGTGCCAGCAGTCCTACTGTGGGGCGGTTGGAAAAACTGTTTTTT. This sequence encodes CASSPTVGRLEKLFF. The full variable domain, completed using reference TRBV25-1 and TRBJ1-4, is EADIYQTPRYLVIGTGKKITLECSQTMGHDKMYWYQQDPGMELHLIHYSYGVNSTEKGDLSSESTVSRIRTEHFPLTLESARPSHTSQYLCASSPTVGRLEKLFFGSGTQLSVL.

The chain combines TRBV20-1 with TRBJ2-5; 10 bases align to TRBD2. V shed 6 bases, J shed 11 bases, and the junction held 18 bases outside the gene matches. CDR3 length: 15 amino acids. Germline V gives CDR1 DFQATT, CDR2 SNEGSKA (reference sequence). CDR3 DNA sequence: TGCAGTGCCCAGCGAGGTGTACTAGCGGGGACTGAGCAGTACTTC. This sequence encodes CSAQRGVLAGTEQYF.

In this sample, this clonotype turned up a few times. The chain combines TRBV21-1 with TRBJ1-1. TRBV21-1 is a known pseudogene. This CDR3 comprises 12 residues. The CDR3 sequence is CASSKGEGSPFF. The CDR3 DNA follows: TGTGCCAGCAGCAAAGGAGAAGGGAGTCCTTTCTTT.

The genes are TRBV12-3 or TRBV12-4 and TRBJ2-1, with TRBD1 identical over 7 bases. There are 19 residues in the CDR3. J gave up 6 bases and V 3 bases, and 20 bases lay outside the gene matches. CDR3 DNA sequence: TGTGCCAGCAGTTTGGTTCAGCCACAGACAGGGATGGGGACCAATGAGCAGTTCTTC. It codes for CASSLVQPQTGMGTNEQFF.

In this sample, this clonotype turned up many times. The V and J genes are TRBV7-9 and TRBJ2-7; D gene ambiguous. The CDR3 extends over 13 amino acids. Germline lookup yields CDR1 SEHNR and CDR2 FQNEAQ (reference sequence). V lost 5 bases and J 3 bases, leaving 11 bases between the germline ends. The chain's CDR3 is CASSPKWDYEQYF. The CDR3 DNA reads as TGTGCCAGCAGCCCAAAATGGGACTACGAGCAGTACTTC.

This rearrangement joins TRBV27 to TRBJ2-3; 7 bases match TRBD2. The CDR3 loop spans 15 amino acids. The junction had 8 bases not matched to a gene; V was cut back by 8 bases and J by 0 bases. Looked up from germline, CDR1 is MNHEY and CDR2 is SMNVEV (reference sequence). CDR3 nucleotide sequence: TGTGCCAGCGGAGGGGCTAGCGGCAGCACAGATACGCAGTATTTT. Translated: CASGGASGSTDTQYF.

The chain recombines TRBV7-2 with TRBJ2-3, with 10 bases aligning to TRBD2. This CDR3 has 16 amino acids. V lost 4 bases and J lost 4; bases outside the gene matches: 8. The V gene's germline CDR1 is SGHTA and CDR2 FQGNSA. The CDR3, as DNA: TGTGCCAGCAGCTCCTGGGGGACTAGCGATTCAGATACGCAGTATTTT. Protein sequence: CASSSWGTSDSDTQYF.

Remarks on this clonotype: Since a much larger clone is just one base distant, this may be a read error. The CDR3 here is CSAKRGGSAQYF. The CDR3 nucleotides are TGCAGCGCCAAAAGGGGGGGTTCGGCCCAGTACTTC. The chain is built from TRBV29-1 and TRBJ2-5; a weak D match, TRBD2 (7 bases). CDR1 is SQVTM and CDR2 is ANQGSEA in the germline V gene. The CDR3 length is 12 residues. V lost 7 bases and J 9 bases, leaving 18 bases between the germline ends.

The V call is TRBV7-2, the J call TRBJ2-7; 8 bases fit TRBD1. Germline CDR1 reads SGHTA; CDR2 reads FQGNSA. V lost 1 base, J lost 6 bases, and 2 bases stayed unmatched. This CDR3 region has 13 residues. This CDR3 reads CASSLDQGAEQYF. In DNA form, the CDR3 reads TGTGCCAGCAGCTTAGACCAGGGGGCCGAGCAGTACTTC. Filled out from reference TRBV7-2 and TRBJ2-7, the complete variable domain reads GAGVSQSPSNKVTEKGKDVELRCDPISGHTALYWYRQSLGQGLEFLIYFQGNSAPDKSGLPSDRFSAERTGGSVSTLTIQRTQQEDSAVYLCASSLDQGAEQYFGPGTRLTVT.

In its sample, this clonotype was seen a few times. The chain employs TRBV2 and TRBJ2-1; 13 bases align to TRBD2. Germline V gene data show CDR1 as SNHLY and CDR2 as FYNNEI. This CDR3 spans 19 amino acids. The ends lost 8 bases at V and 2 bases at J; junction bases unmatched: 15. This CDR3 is CASPDRDGLAGDPYNEQFF. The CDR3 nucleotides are TGTGCCAGCCCCGACAGGGACGGACTAGCGGGAGACCCCTACAATGAGCAGTTCTTC.

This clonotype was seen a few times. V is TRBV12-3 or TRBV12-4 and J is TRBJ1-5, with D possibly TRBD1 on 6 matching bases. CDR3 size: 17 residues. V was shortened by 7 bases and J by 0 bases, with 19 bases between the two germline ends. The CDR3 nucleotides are TGTGCCAGCAATCAAGACAGGCTCACCGATAGCAATCAGCCCCAGCATTTT. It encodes CASNQDRLTDSNQPQHF.

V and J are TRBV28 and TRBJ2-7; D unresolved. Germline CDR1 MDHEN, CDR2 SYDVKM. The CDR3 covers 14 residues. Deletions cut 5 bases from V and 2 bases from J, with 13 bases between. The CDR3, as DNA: TGTGCCAGCAGTCTTCCTGACCTAGCCTACGAGCAGTACTTC. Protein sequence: CASSLPDLAYEQYF. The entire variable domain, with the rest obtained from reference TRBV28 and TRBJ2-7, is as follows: DVKVTQSSRYLVKRTGEKVFLECVQDMDHENMFWYRQDPGLGLRLIYFSYDVKMKEKGDIPEGYSVSREKKERFSLILESASTNQTSMYLCASSLPDLAYEQYFGPGTRLTVT.